This T cell receptor (beta chain) is drawn from a study of breast tumors, draining lymph nodes, adjacent tissues (dated by TCRdb to the mid-2010s). Regarding the complete study: In breast cancer patients, the study compared the TCR beta repertoires of tumor, adjacent nontumor tissue and axillary lymph nodes. The study was designed to assess the relationships and possible T-cell exchange between tumor, surrounding tissue and draining lymph node repertoires in human breast cancer. Study-wide conclusions, independent of this receptor: The data were judged consistent with most tumor T cells deriving from the lymph node and then expanding within tumor tissue. In luminal-like breast cancer, tumor and nontumor tissue repertoires resembled each other significantly more than in basal-like breast cancer. Tumors showed preferential V and J gene usage, and their T-cell repertoire diversity fell below that of lymph nodes yet above that of nontumor tissue. The conclusion that tumor T cells originate in lymph nodes was presented as consistent with a hypothesis rather than as directly demonstrated.

Lymph node samples came from the axillary draining lymph nodes of breast cancer patients. In its sample, this clonotype was seen a few times. Its specific antigen is unknown. No much larger clone exists at a distance of one base, and base qualities are not known. Sequenced on an Illumina HiSeq 2000. TCR beta chain libraries were generated through multiplex PCR amplification. The amplified TCR beta chain products were analyzed by high-throughput sequencing. The public sequencing data were trimmed at Q25 with fastp and processed into clonotypes with MiXCR by TCRdb, which kept only in-frame beta chains. All rows with the same CDR3 protein become a single entry with the most common DNA and genes. The sample yields about 180,000 distinct CDR3 sequences; 33% were counted once. The ten largest clones add up to 4% to 5.5% of the sample. Trimming costs V 3 bases and J 5 bases, and their ends lie 16 bases apart. The CDR3, cysteine through phenylalanine, is 15 amino acids long. Just the 45-base CDR3 DNA is kept, in frame starting at base 1. Sequences KGHSH (CDR1) and LQKENI (CDR2) are obtained from the germline V gene.

The specimen was axillary lymph node tissue. The sequence was obtained from a female donor with breast cancer. Some clones in this sample may be carry-over from other donors' samples. The sequence joins TRBV18 to TRBJ2-5; TRBD2 is a possible D gene, resting on 6 matching bases. The nucleotide sequence is TGTGCCAGCTCACCGGGGACCACCCGGGGGGAGACCCAGTACTTC. The encoded protein is CASSPGTTRGETQYF.